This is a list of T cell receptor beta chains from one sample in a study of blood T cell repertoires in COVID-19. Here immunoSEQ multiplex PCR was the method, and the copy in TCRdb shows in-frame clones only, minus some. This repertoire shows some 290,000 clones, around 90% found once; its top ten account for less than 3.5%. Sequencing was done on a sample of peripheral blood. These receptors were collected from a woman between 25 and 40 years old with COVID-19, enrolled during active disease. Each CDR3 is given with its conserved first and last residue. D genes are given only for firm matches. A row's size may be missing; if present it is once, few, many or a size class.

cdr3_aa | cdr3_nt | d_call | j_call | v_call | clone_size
CASSRGNSPLHF | TGTGCCAGCAGCAGGGGGAATTCACCCCTCCACTTT | TRBD1 | TRBJ1-6 | TRBV12-3/TRBV12-4 | -
CASSFRLAGVIWEQFF | TGTGCCAGCAGTTTCCGGCTAGCGGGAGTGATTTGGGAGCAGTTCTTC | TRBD2 | TRBJ2-1 | TRBV28 | once
CASSKPNPGWDTEAFF | TGTGCCAGCAGTAAACCCAACCCGGGTTGGGACACTGAAGCTTTCTTT | - | TRBJ1-1 | TRBV6-2/TRBV6-3 | -
CASSQLGSQGYADTQYF | TGCGCCAGCAGTCAATTAGGTAGTCAGGGCTATGCAGATACGCAGTATTTT | - | TRBJ2-3 | TRBV23-1 | -
CASSDRVDYEQYF | TGTGCCAGCAGCGATAGAGTAGATTACGAGCAGTACTTC | - | TRBJ2-7 | TRBV5-4 | -
CASSSKAGQKYEQYF | TGTGCCAGCAGCTCCAAGGCGGGACAGAAGTACGAGCAGTACTTC | - | TRBJ2-7 | TRBV11-2 | -
CASSDRTGGDTQYF | TGTGCCAGCAGCGACAGGACAGGGGGTGATACGCAGTATTTT | TRBD1 | TRBJ2-3 | TRBV7-3 | -
CASSSHRGSVAYTEAFF | TGTGCCAGCAGTTCCCACAGGGGTTCGGTAGCGTACACTGAAGCTTTCTTT | TRBD1 | TRBJ1-1 | TRBV28 | -
CASRPTSGRFHEQYF | TGTGCCAGCAGGCCAACTAGCGGGAGGTTTCACGAGCAGTACTTC | TRBD2 | TRBJ2-7 | TRBV2 | -
CASSFPTGGGEKLFF | TGTGCCAGCAGCTTTCCTACAGGGGGAGGCGAAAAACTGTTTTTT | TRBD1 | TRBJ1-4 | TRBV5-6 | -
CAWSLTGGAGNTIYF | TGTGCCTGGAGCCTGACAGGGGGAGCTGGAAACACCATATATTTT | TRBD1 | TRBJ1-3 | TRBV30 | -
CASSPLTGMLYEQYF | TGCGCCAGCAGCCCCTTGACAGGGATGCTGTACGAGCAGTACTTC | TRBD1 | TRBJ2-7 | TRBV4-1 | -
CASSLGGLAGLTDTQYF | TGTGCCAGCAGCTTAGGGGGACTAGCGGGACTCACAGATACGCAGTATTTT | TRBD2 | TRBJ2-3 | TRBV7-2 | -
CASSLATGGGEKLFF | TGCGCCAGCAGCTTGGCCACCGGGGGTGGTGAAAAACTGTTTTTT | - | TRBJ1-4 | TRBV5-1 | -
CASSFAGETSETQYF | TGTGCCAGCAGCTTTGCGGGGGAAACCTCAGAGACCCAGTACTTC | TRBD2 | TRBJ2-5 | TRBV5-6 | -
CASSLGLAIAAGELFF | TGCGCCAGCAGCTTGGGACTAGCGATAGCGGCCGGGGAGCTGTTTTTT | TRBD2 | TRBJ2-2 | TRBV5-1 | -
CASSLDGSKSNQPQHF | TGCGCCAGCAGCTTGGACGGGTCAAAGAGCAATCAGCCCCAGCATTTT | - | TRBJ1-5 | TRBV5-1 | -
CAISQGDSYEQYF | TGTGCCATCAGTCAGGGGGACTCCTACGAGCAGTACTTC | TRBD1 | TRBJ2-7 | TRBV10-3 | -
CASSLVYTDTQYF | TGTGCCAGCAGCTTGGTCTACACAGATACGCAGTATTTT | - | TRBJ2-3 | TRBV5-4 | -
CSVERGGAEAFF | TGCAGCGTTGAAAGAGGGGGGGCTGAAGCTTTCTTT | - | TRBJ1-1 | TRBV29-1 | -
CASSPRLAVYEQYF | TGTGCCAGCAGCCCCCGACTAGCGGTCTACGAGCAGTACTTC | TRBD2 | TRBJ2-7 | TRBV11-2 | -
CAWRGDINQPQHF | TGTGCCTGGAGGGGGGACATCAATCAGCCCCAGCATTTT | - | TRBJ1-5 | TRBV30 | -
CASSLGHGRNTQYF | TGTGCCAGCAGTCTCGGACACGGTAGGAATACGCAGTATTTT | - | TRBJ2-3 | TRBV28 | -